This T cell receptor (beta chain) is drawn from a study of beta chain features in type 1 diabetes. Study context: Cell yields, gender and age were similar in healthy donors and patients. Study observations and caveats: Sequencing from cDNA could over-represent high-TCR-expressing cells. Across all four CD4+ subsets, people with type 1 diabetes showed modestly shorter TCRB CDR3s.

The CDR3 has 13 amino acids. Germline CDR1 is ENHRY and CDR2 is SYGVKD. Trimming stripped 5 bases from V and 5 bases from J, with 10 bases between. With regard to this clone: The antigen is undetermined.

Expressed TCRB transcripts were sequenced, since all the RNA that had been isolated was reverse transcribed. There were several million reads on average in the naive, central memory and regulatory T cell samples. Method: immunoSEQ multiplex PCR; TCRdb's copy keeps in-frame clones and lacks some. The data show hundreds of thousands of clones, 14% seen once. Specimen: central memory CD4+ T cells from blood. The chain is built from TRBV10-3 and TRBJ1-5; D gene uncertain. This clonotype was sampled from a man aged 30-40 years in good health. The CDR3 sequence is CAISTQIDQPQHF. The CDR3 DNA is TGTGCCATCAGTACGCAGATAGATCAGCCCCAGCATTTT.